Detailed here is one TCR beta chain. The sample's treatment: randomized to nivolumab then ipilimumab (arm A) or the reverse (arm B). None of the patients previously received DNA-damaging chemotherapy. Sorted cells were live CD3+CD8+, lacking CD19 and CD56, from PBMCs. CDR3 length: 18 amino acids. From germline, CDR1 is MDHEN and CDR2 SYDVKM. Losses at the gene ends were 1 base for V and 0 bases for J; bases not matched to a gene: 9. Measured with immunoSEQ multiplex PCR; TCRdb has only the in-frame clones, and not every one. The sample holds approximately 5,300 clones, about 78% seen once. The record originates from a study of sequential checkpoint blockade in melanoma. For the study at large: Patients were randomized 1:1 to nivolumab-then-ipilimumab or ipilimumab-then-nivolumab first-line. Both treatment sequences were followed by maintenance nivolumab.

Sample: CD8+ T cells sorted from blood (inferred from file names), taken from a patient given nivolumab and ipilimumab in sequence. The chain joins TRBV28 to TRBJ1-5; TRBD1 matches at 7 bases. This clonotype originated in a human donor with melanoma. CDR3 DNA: TGTGCCAGCAGTTTATATGGGGCAGGGGGTATTAGCAATCAGCCCCAGCATTTT. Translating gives CASSLYGAGGISNQPQHF.